This T cell receptor (beta chain) is from a study of T cell responses to AZD1222 COVID-19 vaccine (dated by TCRdb to the early 2020s). About the full investigation: A total of just over 230 trial participants underwent TCR sequencing, of whom 200 to 220 had received two doses of AZD1222 and some 25 had received two doses of the MenACWY control vaccine. Trial participants were enrolled by age into subgroups of 18-55, 56-69 and 70-plus years, and about 150, 27 and 61 TCR-sequenced participants, respectively, were included in these subgroups. What the research found in general, with its limitations: No day 14 peak-response samples were available, so repertoires were characterized only after the peak T cell response. Most participants were white British and females outnumbered males, and the authors suggested that clonal diversity may have been underestimated. Reportedly, close to half of the unique spike-specific TCRs recognized epitopes lying outside the regions that are mutated in the B.1.351 and B.1.1.7 variants. Conclusions about previously exposed vaccinees were limited because only six or seven AZD1222 recipients were SARS-CoV-2 seropositive at baseline. The 56-69-year group was small, and its depth increase did not reach significance, likely because of low power. The vaccine-associated CD4 TCRs covered the entire spike protein, and the dominant responses fell in regions 160-218 and 743-854. Spike-specific TCR breadth and depth rose significantly after two AZD1222 doses compared with day 0 and with MenACWY recipients.

Interpreted using the paper, the time point label stands for: baseline before first vaccination. Per the publication, the treatment or condition label means: meningococcal conjugate vaccine given as trial control. Vaccinee samples came from UK trials COV001 and COV002, including a single-blind randomized controlled phase 2/3 trial of AZD1222 (ChAdOx1 nCoV-19) in healthy adults. For TCRbeta chain sequencing, PBMC samples were collected from trial participants at day 0 and at day 28 after the second dose. In regard to this clone: Which antigen it targets is not known. Per-base quality was not reported, and no clone a single base away is much larger than it.

The junction shows trimming of 6 bases on V and 4 bases on J, and the gene matches do not reach 6 bases of it. The CDR3 goes from the cysteine to the phenylalanine over 15 residues. The kept DNA is CDR3 alone, 45 bases in frame from the first base. Per the germline V gene, ENHRY is the CDR1 and SYGVKD is the CDR2. The CDR3 regions of human TCRbeta chains were subjected to immunosequencing. The study's own analysis went as follows. TCRs in the repertoires were matched against a reference library of SARS-CoV-2-specific TCRs that had been generated with the MIRA antigen-specificity platform. Breadth was defined as the fraction of unique TCRs that were SARS-CoV-2-associated, and depth was defined as the fraction of total T cells that were SARS-CoV-2-associated. Using the MIRA data, each spike-specific TCR was mapped to the spike region that the TCR reacts to and placed in a CD4 or CD8 class. Log10-transformed breadth and depth values were compared by one-way ANOVA with Sidak's multiple comparisons tests. TCRdb holds this immuneACCESS table with in-frame rearrangements only. Some clones are missing; in checked studies, unresolved V genes explain under half, and the rest has no known cause. For V, J and clone size, that table is used; D and trimming come from the DNA. In this sample the table shows around 160,000 clones, roughly 80% of which occur a single time. 3.5% to 5% of the sample is held by the ten biggest clonotypes.

The sequences come from peripheral blood, collected on day 0 of MenACWY control vaccination. Recombination joined TRBV10-3 with TRBJ2-1, and 10 junctional nucleotides match TRBD2. The receptor was derived from an adult in good health. DNA sequence: TGTGCCATCAGGGGGCTAGCGGGGGATTACAATGAGCAGTTCTTC. This translates into CAIRGLAGDYNEQFF.